The clone carrying this TCR beta chain appeared once. A junction end diverges from the germline sequence, so it may reflect a read error. This sample stems from a study of blood T cell repertoires in COVID-19. Study overall: Specimens from acute and convalescent COVID-19 originated in the United States, Italy and Spain. Nucleic acid was either cDNA or gDNA, and it came from T cells, B-cell-depleted T cells, or PBMCs.

Source study methods: For nucleated cells, counts were estimated from reference gene primer amplification. Assay used: immunoSEQ multiplex PCR; TCRdb lists only in-frame clones, some missing. V and J calls and clone size follow that table, whereas D and trimming were derived from the DNA. The sample includes around 93,000 clones, roughly 71% of them seen just once. In germline, CDR1 is SEHNR, CDR2 FQNEAQ (reference sequence). This CDR3 has 14 amino acids. This sequence originates from a woman of 80 years or more with acute or convalescent COVID-19. The specimen was peripheral blood. The V gene is TRBV7-9, the J gene TRBJ2-5; the match to TRBD1 covers 10 bases. For the CDR3, the DNA is TGTGCCAGCAGACCGACAGGGGGCCGAGAGGCCCAGTACTTC. It encodes CASRPTGGREAQYF.